This entry concerns a single T cell receptor (beta chain). These data originate in a study of blood T cell repertoires in COVID-19. About the study: Sources were T cells, B-cell-depleted T cells, or PBMCs; the material itself was cDNA or gDNA.

V was clipped by 4 bases and J by 0 bases; unmatched bases: 4. Germline V gene sequence: CDR1 MNHNY, CDR2 SVGAGI (reference sequence). The CDR3 sequence is 15 residues long. TCRdb's copy holds only in-frame clones and misses some; the assay was immunoSEQ multiplex PCR. Of 200,000 to 250,000 clones listed, over 60% are singletons. Sequenced input: peripheral blood. This sequence originates from a woman aged 70-85 years with acute or convalescent COVID-19. The V gene is TRBV6-6, the J gene TRBJ2-5, with 8 bases aligning to TRBD1. DNA for the CDR3: TGTGCCAGCAGTTTCAGACAGGGGAACCAAGAGACCCAGTACTTC. Protein product: CASSFRQGNQETQYF.